A selection of T cell receptor beta chains follows, all from one sample in a study of cytomegalovirus exposure and HLA in healthy donors. The protocol was immunoSEQ multiplex PCR, while the TCRdb copy is restricted to in-frame clones and leaves out a portion. The profile covers about 130,000 clones, with around 77% appearing a single time and approximately 4.2% taken by the ten largest. What was sequenced was PBMCs. The receptors originated from a male donor in good health and CMV-seropositive. Both conserved end residues are part of each CDR3. Clone size, where shown, is once, few, many, or a class for clones that have expanded.

CASKKGDYEQYF,TRBJ2-7,-,TRBV28
CASSEWGPGDSYEQYF,TRBJ2-7,-,TRBV6-1
CASSEREGLYGYTF,TRBJ1-2,-,TRBV6-1
CASSPRLAGAQETQYF,TRBJ2-5,-,TRBV7-7
CASSLGLAGVNEQFF,TRBJ2-1,-,TRBV5-4
CASSGRTGGTETQYF,TRBJ2-5,-,TRBV9
CASRETGQETQYF,TRBJ2-5,-,TRBV6-5
CASSMTGDTEAFF,TRBJ1-1,-,TRBV13
CAISEVGEGSQYF,TRBJ2-4,-,TRBV10-3
CASSFPGTSVVNEQFF,TRBJ2-1,-,TRBV28
CASSEAQAGYGYTF,TRBJ1-2,-,TRBV2
CASSQPTSGGAFEQFF,TRBJ2-1,-,TRBV4-1
CASSGGGGPLGTQYF,TRBJ2-3,-,TRBV28
CASTLDRYQPQHF,TRBJ1-5,-,TRBV28
CASSPTWGRLSRSPLHF,TRBJ1-6,few,TRBV5-6
CASSLQGGDQETQYF,TRBJ2-5,few,TRBV2
CASSHGSHSGANGLTF,TRBJ2-6,-,TRBV18
CASSQAGAIYNEQFF,TRBJ2-1,-,TRBV28
CASSFRPTGTGSHEQFF,TRBJ2-1,-,TRBV11-2
CASSYSDRYEQYF,-,once,TRBV6-5
CASTRGSYGYTF,TRBJ1-2,-,TRBV7-9
CASTTGRQQYF,TRBJ2-7,few,TRBV6-1
CAWSPGQATTNEKLFF,TRBJ1-4,-,TRBV30
CASSVDGQKFNEQFF,TRBJ2-1,-,TRBV9
CASSQDQVRNSPLHF,TRBJ1-6,-,TRBV14
CASSVAWDRNEKLFF,TRBJ1-4,-,TRBV9
CASSPVSLDTQYF,TRBJ2-3,-,TRBV7-9
CASMAGGSSYNSPLHF,TRBJ1-6,-,TRBV19
CASSLTGVYSGNTIYF,TRBJ1-3,few,TRBV28
CASSKAYGNKNIQYF,TRBJ2-4,-,TRBV21-1
CASRPLDRESTEAFF,TRBJ1-1,-,TRBV19
CASSLSRQAKNIQYF,TRBJ2-4,few,TRBV27
CASSIARGGWISGANVLTF,TRBJ2-6,-,TRBV19
CASSPYNSGRNTIYF,TRBJ1-3,-,TRBV28
CASGPGVVGGYTF,TRBJ1-2,-,TRBV19
CASSQDRGGGTDTQYF,TRBJ2-3,few,TRBV4-1
CASSDPTGINEKLFF,TRBJ1-4,-,TRBV6-1
CATQAGTHQPQHF,TRBJ1-5,-,TRBV10-3
CASRSTALGGGYTF,TRBJ1-2,few,TRBV6-4
CASSQLTGSGNTIYF,TRBJ1-3,-,TRBV4-2
CASSSRDRANQPQHF,TRBJ1-5,-,TRBV19
CASSLPPHEQYF,TRBJ2-7,once,TRBV28
CASRPGQNYEQYF,TRBJ2-7,-,TRBV19
CARGNRPPTTDTQYF,TRBJ2-3,-,TRBV27
CASSPSGGAPETQYF,TRBJ2-5,-,TRBV5-1
CASSSTRYTDTQYF,TRBJ2-3,once,TRBV11-2
CASMGGWQGGHSDTEAFF,TRBJ1-1,-,TRBV21-1
CASSPSGSYGYTF,TRBJ1-2,few,TRBV18
CASSPWSLGTSISNEQFF,TRBJ2-1,-,TRBV7-6
CASSVVKTTGVNYGYTF,TRBJ1-2,-,TRBV9
CASSPSSGTEAFF,TRBJ1-1,few,TRBV5-6